This T cell receptor beta chain was captured in a study of CD8 T cells in Susac syndrome. Overall study findings and caveats: The study's TCR sequencing and HLA analysis drew on a certain number of individuals. That number was acknowledged as relatively small.

Concerning this clonotype: Antigen specificity is unknown.

Random hexamers were used to reverse transcribe the RNA input (roughly 0.5 to 1 ug). The immunoSEQ assay covered 54 Vbeta and 13 Jbeta segments for CDR3. TCRdb recomputed calls from the immunoSEQ multiplex PCR reads with MiXCR, one row per CDR3 protein. The table records about 76,000 distinct CDR3 sequences, around 93% of them present only once. Isolation of CD8+ and CD4+ T cells was performed negatively, whereas enrichment of TEMRA cells was done by FACS. The V end was cut by 2 bases, the J end by 0 bases, with 12 bases between. Germline V gives CDR1 SGHRS, CDR2 YFSETQ. The CDR3 sequence is 15 residues long.

V gene TRBV5-1 combines with J gene TRBJ2-7, with a tentative D call TRBD2 (5 bases). The sample taken for sequencing was CD8+ T cells from PBMCs. This clonotype was sampled from a human donor with Susac syndrome. CDR3: CASSLGRGSSYEQYF. The CDR3 DNA sequence: TGCGCCAGCAGCTTAGGGCGTGGGAGCTCCTACGAGCAGTACTTC.